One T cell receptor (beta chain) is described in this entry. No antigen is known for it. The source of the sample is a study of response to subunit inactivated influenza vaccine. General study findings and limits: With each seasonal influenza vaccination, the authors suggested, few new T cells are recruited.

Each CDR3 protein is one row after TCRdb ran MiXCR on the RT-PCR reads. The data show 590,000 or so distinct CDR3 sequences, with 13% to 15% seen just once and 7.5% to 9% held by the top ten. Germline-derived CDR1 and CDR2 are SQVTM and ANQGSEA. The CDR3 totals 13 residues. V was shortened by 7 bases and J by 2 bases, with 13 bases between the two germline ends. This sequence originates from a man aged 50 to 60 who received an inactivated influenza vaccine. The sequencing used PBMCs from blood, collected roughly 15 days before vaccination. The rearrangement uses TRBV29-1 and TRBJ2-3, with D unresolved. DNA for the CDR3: TGCAGCGCCCGACGGACGGCCACAGATACGCAGTATTTT. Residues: CSARRTATDTQYF.